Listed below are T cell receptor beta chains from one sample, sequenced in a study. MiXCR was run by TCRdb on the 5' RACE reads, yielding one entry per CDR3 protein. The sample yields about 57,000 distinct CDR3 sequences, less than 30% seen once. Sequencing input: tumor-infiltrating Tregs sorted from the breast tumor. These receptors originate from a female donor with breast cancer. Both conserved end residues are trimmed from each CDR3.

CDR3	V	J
ATQAQETQY	TRBV10-3	TRBJ2-5
ASSGDRDIEHGYT	TRBV9	TRBJ1-2
ASSLGGYGSPLH	TRBV7-9	TRBJ1-6
ASSHGPLQADTQY	TRBV5-4	TRBJ2-3
ASSSYPPSGTNTGELF	TRBV7-3	TRBJ2-2
ASRAGLAGDNEQF	TRBV2	TRBJ2-1
ASRPRGHLYETQY	TRBV12-3/TRBV12-4	TRBJ2-5
SVEDQDGDSGNTIY	TRBV29-1	TRBJ1-3
ASSVDRGDEQF	TRBV6-4	TRBJ2-1
ASSPGGGSDTQY	TRBV5-1	TRBJ2-3
ASSAGPQETQY	TRBV9	TRBJ2-5
ASSHGWNTEAF	TRBV14	TRBJ1-1
ASGPQRADYGYT	TRBV2	TRBJ1-2
ASSWGRIYGYT	TRBV5-5	TRBJ1-2
SVEPIMNTEAF	TRBV29-1	TRBJ1-1
ASRQGGITGELF	TRBV28	TRBJ2-2
ASSPRDGNYEQY	TRBV5-4	TRBJ2-7
ASSLNTPNNGYT	TRBV28	TRBJ1-2
ASRAKGEKSIQSNYEQY	TRBV6-5	TRBJ2-7
SVGGQYPPEQY	TRBV20-1	TRBJ2-7
ASSRGPTASNYGYT	TRBV28	TRBJ1-2
ASEESGSNQPQH	TRBV6-1	TRBJ1-5
ASSPGLLAGSSYNEQF	TRBV5-1	TRBJ2-1
ASSPPVPNTGELF	TRBV18	TRBJ2-2
ASSPGDRVSYGYT	TRBV9	TRBJ1-2
SARDGGSGSYNEQF	TRBV20-1	TRBJ2-1
ASSSRREQY	TRBV12-3/TRBV12-4	TRBJ2-7
ASSLDERRNQPQH	TRBV7-8	TRBJ1-5
ASLTPSGTEAF	TRBV6-5	TRBJ1-1
SARDLKKLGDGYT	TRBV20-1	TRBJ1-2
SARGQGNSPLH	TRBV20-1	TRBJ1-6
ASALIPGQGGTGELF	TRBV12-5	TRBJ2-2
ASSFDASTDTQY	TRBV7-3	TRBJ2-3
ASSRSFPGTENYEQY	TRBV4-3	TRBJ2-7
ASGGLAGNPYEQY	TRBV2	TRBJ2-7
ASSPPGGGTDTQY	TRBV7-2	TRBJ2-3